The rows below give T cell receptor beta chains drawn from one sample of a study of shared clonotypes between healthy human individuals. The protocol was immunoSEQ multiplex PCR, while the TCRdb copy is restricted to in-frame clones and leaves out a portion. The sample carries some 2,500,000 clones, approximately 94% recorded once. The material sequenced was naive CD4+ T cells from PBMCs. These receptors were obtained from a man aged 18 to 29 in good health. Some clones in this sample may be carry-over from other donors' samples. Both conserved end residues are part of each CDR3. A D gene is named only where the DNA matches it firmly. Size is stated for part of the rows, as once, few or many counts, or as a class when the clone is expanded.

TRBJ2-7	TRBD1	TRBV11-2	NA	TGTGCCAGCAGCTTAGAGAAACAGGGGTTCGACGAGCAGTACTTC	CASSLEKQGFDEQYF
TRBJ1-5	TRBD1	TRBV10-3	NA	TGTGCCTCCGGACAGGGGAGCAATCAGCCCCAGCATTTT	CASGQGSNQPQHF
TRBJ2-1	NA	TRBV7-9	NA	TGTGCCAGCAGCTTAGCCGGCGGCAGCCCGGGTGAGCAGTTCTTC	CASSLAGGSPGEQFF
TRBJ1-4	NA	TRBV30	NA	TGTGCCTGGAATACTGAGGAAAAACTGTTTTTT	CAWNTEEKLFF
TRBJ2-7	TRBD2	TRBV10-2	NA	TGCGCCAGCCAAGGGGGGACTAGCGGCGGACCCTACGAGCAGTACTTC	CASQGGTSGGPYEQYF
TRBJ1-2	TRBD1	TRBV28	NA	TGTGCCAGCAGTCCAGGGACAGGGGGCAACTATGGCTACACCTTC	CASSPGTGGNYGYTF
TRBJ2-3	TRBD1	TRBV27	NA	TGTGCCAGCAGTAGGGACAGGGGGCGAGATACGCAGTATTTT	CASSRDRGRDTQYF
TRBJ2-7	TRBD2	TRBV2	once	TGTGCCAGCAGTACCACCCGGGGTAGCGGGAGGAGTTACGAGCAGTACTTC	CASSTTRGSGRSYEQYF
TRBJ2-1	NA	TRBV27	NA	TGTGCCAGCAGTACAACCGGGACACTACTTTACAATGAGCAGTTCTTC	CASSTTGTLLYNEQFF
TRBJ1-5	NA	TRBV6-5	few	TGTGCCAGCAGCTTCGACAGGTTTGTTCAGCCCCAGCATTTT	CASSFDRFVQPQHF
TRBJ2-3	NA	TRBV5-1	NA	TGCGCCAGCAGCCCCCCGGGCGGGGCAGATACGCAGTATTTT	CASSPPGGADTQYF
TRBJ1-3	NA	TRBV7-6	NA	TGTGCCAGCAGCTTATCAGACTCTGGAAACACCATATATTTT	CASSLSDSGNTIYF
TRBJ1-2	TRBD1	TRBV5-3	NA	TGTGCCAGAAGCTTGGCCGAGGACAGGCTTTTAGGGTATTGTAGCTATGGCTACACCTTC	CARSLAEDRLLGYCSYGYTF
TRBJ2-1	NA	TRBV28	NA	TGTGCCAGCAGTTCCCCGGGAAACTCCTACAATGAGCAGTTCTTC	CASSSPGNSYNEQFF
TRBJ1-5	TRBD1	TRBV10-3	NA	TGTGCCATCAGTGATGGGACAGGAGGTCAGCCCCAGCATTTT	CAISDGTGGQPQHF
TRBJ2-3	NA	TRBV9	NA	TGTGCCAGCAGCGTAGCACGACAGAGCACAGATACGCAGTATTTT	CASSVARQSTDTQYF
TRBJ2-5	NA	TRBV14	NA	TGTGCCAGCAGCCAAATTGTGCCGGGCCTCAAGGAAGAGACCCAGTACTTC	CASSQIVPGLKEETQYF
TRBJ1-2	NA	TRBV6-5	NA	TGTGCCAGCAGCAACGGGAGGAGCAGCTACACCTTC	CASSNGRSSYTF
TRBJ2-3	TRBD2	TRBV5-1	NA	TGCGCCAGCAGCACCGGACTAGCGGGAGTGACAGATACGCAGTATTTT	CASSTGLAGVTDTQYF
TRBJ1-2	NA	TRBV30	NA	TGTGCCTGGAGTGTCGCGGTCAGGCGCTATGGCTACACCTTC	CAWSVAVRRYGYTF
TRBJ1-5	NA	TRBV28	NA	TGTGCCAGCACGTTGTACCCAGGGATCCTTTATAGCAATCAGCCCCAGCATTTT	CASTLYPGILYSNQPQHF
TRBJ2-3	TRBD1	TRBV7-3	NA	TGTGCCAGCAGCTTAAGGGGACAGGGTCAGGCAGATACGCAGTATTTT	CASSLRGQGQADTQYF
TRBJ1-4	NA	TRBV28	NA	TGTGCCAGCAGTGGACCCGGAGGACGGGAAAAACTGTTTTTT	CASSGPGGREKLFF
TRBJ2-3	NA	TRBV19	NA	TGTGCCAGTAGTGATTTACAGGGTAGCCTTAACACAGATACGCAGTATTTT	CASSDLQGSLNTDTQYF
TRBJ1-1	NA	TRBV4-2	NA	TGTGCCAGCAGCCAAGTTAACAGGGAAGGCACTGAAGCTTTCTTT	CASSQVNREGTEAFF
TRBJ2-3	TRBD2	TRBV7-2	NA	TGTGCCAGCAGCCCTTCTATCCTAGCGGGAGGGGTCGGGTATTTT	CASSPSILAGGVGYF
TRBJ2-1	TRBD2	TRBV11-2	NA	TGTGCCAGCAGCTTAGCCGGGACTAGCGGGAGGGCCGCCTACAATGAGCAGTTCTTC	CASSLAGTSGRAAYNEQFF
TRBJ2-7	TRBD1	TRBV18	NA	TGTGCCAGCTCACTCCGGGACAGGGGGAGACACGAGCAGTACTTC	CASSLRDRGRHEQYF
TRBJ2-7	TRBD2	TRBV28	NA	TGTGCCAGCAGTCCCGGACTAGCGGGAGCTTACGAGCAGTACTTC	CASSPGLAGAYEQYF
TRBJ2-2	NA	TRBV28	NA	TGTGCCAGCAGTTTCCCCAGGGGAGCGGGAAACACCGGGGAGCTGTTTTTT	CASSFPRGAGNTGELFF
TRBJ2-3	NA	TRBV7-3	NA	TGTGCCAGCAGCGAACGCGATAATACGCAGTATTTT	CASSERDNTQYF
TRBJ2-1	NA	TRBV9	NA	TGTGCCAGCAGCGTATCAGGAGATCACTACAATGAGCAGTTCTTC	CASSVSGDHYNEQFF
TRBJ1-2	NA	TRBV28	NA	TGTGCCAGCAGTTTGTTGCAGGGAGGCGGCTACACCTTC	CASSLLQGGGYTF
TRBJ2-3	NA	TRBV7-3	NA	TGTGCCAGCAGCTCCACCCACACAGATACGCAGTATTTT	CASSSTHTDTQYF
TRBJ2-3	TRBD2	TRBV14	NA	TGTGCCAGCAGCCTTCCCGGGGGAGGGACGACAAACACAGATACGCAGTATTTT	CASSLPGGGTTNTDTQYF
TRBJ2-2	TRBD2	TRBV5-1	NA	TGCGCCAGCAGCTTGTCTCTAGCGGGAGTCGGGGAGCTGTTTTTT	CASSLSLAGVGELFF
TRBJ2-1	TRBD1	TRBV10-3	NA	TGTGCCATCAGTGAGTCTGGGACAGCCTCCTACAATGAGCAGTTCTTC	CAISESGTASYNEQFF
TRBJ1-2	NA	TRBV28	NA	TGTGCCAGCAGTTCTCGACAGTATGGCTACACCTTC	CASSSRQYGYTF
TRBJ2-6	NA	TRBV29-1	NA	TGCAGCGTTGCCCTAGGGACTGGGGCCAACGTCCTGACTTTC	CSVALGTGANVLTF
TRBJ1-2	NA	TRBV6-6	NA	TGTGCCAGCAGTTACTCGCAGATGGGATATGGCTACACCTTC	CASSYSQMGYGYTF
TRBJ2-5	TRBD2	TRBV29-1	NA	TGCAGCGTGGACGGGGGACGGGGGGAACCCCAGTACTTC	CSVDGGRGEPQYF
TRBJ2-6	NA	TRBV19	NA	TGTGCCAGTACCGAAAGAGGTGCCGGGGCCAACGTCCTGACTTTC	CASTERGAGANVLTF
TRBJ2-7	NA	TRBV11-2	NA	TGTGCCAGCAGCGGGAGCCCCTACGAGCAGTACTTC	CASSGSPYEQYF
TRBJ2-5	NA	TRBV6-6	NA	TGTGCCAGCAGTCCAGGGGGGCAAGAGACCCAGTACTTC	CASSPGGQETQYF
TRBJ1-3	TRBD1	TRBV28	NA	TGTGCCAGCAGCCCAGCCGGGACAGGGTACACTGGAAACACCATATATTTT	CASSPAGTGYTGNTIYF
TRBJ1-2	NA	TRBV6-5	NA	TGTGCCAGCAGTTACTTCGGGGGGGGGCTCTATGGCTACACCTTC	CASSYFGGGLYGYTF
TRBJ2-7	TRBD2	TRBV5-5	NA	TGTGCCAGCGAAATACAAGCGGGACTTTCCTACGAGCAGTACTTC	CASEIQAGLSYEQYF
TRBJ1-2	TRBD1	TRBV28	NA	TGTGCCAGCAGTAACGACAGGGTGGGCGGCTACACCTTC	CASSNDRVGGYTF